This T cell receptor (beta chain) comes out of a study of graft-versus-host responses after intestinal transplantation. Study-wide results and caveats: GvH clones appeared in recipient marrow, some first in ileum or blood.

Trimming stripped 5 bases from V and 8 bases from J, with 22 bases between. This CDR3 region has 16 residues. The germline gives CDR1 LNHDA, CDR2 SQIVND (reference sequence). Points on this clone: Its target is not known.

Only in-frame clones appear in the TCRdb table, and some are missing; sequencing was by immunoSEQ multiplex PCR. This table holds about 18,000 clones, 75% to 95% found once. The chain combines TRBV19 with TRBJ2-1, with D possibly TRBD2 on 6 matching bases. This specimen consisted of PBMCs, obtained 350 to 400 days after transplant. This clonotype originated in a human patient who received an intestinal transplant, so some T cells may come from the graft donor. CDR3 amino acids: CASSLFSGGGLDEQFF. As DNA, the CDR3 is TGTGCCAGTAGTTTATTTAGCGGAGGAGGGTTAGATGAGCAGTTCTTC. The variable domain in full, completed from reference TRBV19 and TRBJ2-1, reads DGGITQSPKYLFRKEGQNVTLSCEQNLNHDAMYWYRQDPGQGLRLIYYSQIVNDFQKGDIAEGYSVSREKKESFPLTVTSAQKNPTAFYLCASSLFSGGGLDEQFFGPGTRLTVL.